These 14 T cell receptor beta chains share one sample of origin, sequenced in a study of quantifying T cell responses using KT2 cells. Study at large: cDNA was made from DNase-treated RNA using alpha and beta constant primers.

An oligo carrying a UMI was ligated to the cDNA 3' end. First-round PCR used three to five cycles and beta primers RC1.1 and RC1.2 covering TRBC1 and TRBC2. Using its own MiXCR run on the UMI-ligation and nested PCR reads, TCRdb lists one record per CDR3 protein. The sample comprises tens of thousands of distinct CDR3 sequences, 7.3% of which are singletons, and roughly 14% rests with the top ten. What was sequenced was PBMCs spiked with cells of the T cell clone KT2. The source of these receptors is a human donor.

This clonotype was counted ten times or more. The chain has TRBV7-2 and TRBJ2-3; D is ambiguous. V lost 5 bases to trimming and J lost 2 bases, with 11 bases between them. The CDR3 length is 14 residues. Germline V gene data show CDR1 as SGHTA and CDR2 as FQGNSA. CDR3 bases: TGTGCCAGCAGCATGGACCGGTACACAGATACGCAGTATTTT. This encodes CASSMDRYTDTQYF.

This clonotype was recorded at least ten times. The chain carries TRBV5-6 and TRBJ2-3; D is possibly TRBD1 or TRBD2 (5 bases each). This CDR3 comprises 14 residues. From germline, CDR1 is SGHDT and CDR2 YYEEEE. Trimming left V 4 bases short and J 2 bases short, with 11 bases between. For the CDR3, the DNA is TGTGCCAGCAGCCTGGGACCTGCCACAGATACGCAGTATTTT. Translated: CASSLGPATDTQYF.

This clonotype was observed at least ten times. CDR3 region: CASSARRTGGPELIPQHF. CDR3 nucleotide sequence: TGTGCCAGCAGTGCCCGTCGGACAGGGGGCCCCGAACTGATCCCCCAGCATTTT. The chain has TRBV2 and TRBJ1-5; 11 bases align to TRBD1. The CDR3 has 18 residues. In germline, CDR1 is SNHLY, CDR2 FYNNEI. With V trimmed by 4 bases and J by 10 bases, 18 bases remained unmatched.

This clonotype was seen ten or more times. The genes are TRBV4-1 and TRBJ1-1; D is uncertain. CDR1 is MGHRA and CDR2 is YSYEKL in the germline V gene. V was clipped by 0 bases and J by 2 bases, with 13 bases between them. The length of the CDR3 is 16 residues. The CDR3 sequence is CASSQDRVGLNTEAFF. In nucleotides, the CDR3 is TGCGCCAGCAGCCAAGATCGGGTAGGACTAAACACTGAAGCTTTCTTT.

This clonotype was seen a handful of times. The rearrangement links TRBV9 to TRBJ1-3; 7 bases align to TRBD1. The CDR3 spans 14 residues. V lost 2 bases to trimming and J lost 5 bases; unmatched junction nucleotides: 4. CDR1 and CDR2 from the germline V gene are SGDLS and YYNGEE. The CDR3 here is CASSVRTGRNTIYF. The CDR3 nucleotides read TGTGCCAGCAGCGTCCGGACAGGCAGAAACACCATATATTTT.

This clonotype was counted only a few times. V gene TRBV20-1 combines with J gene TRBJ2-1; D is undetermined. The CDR3 runs 16 residues. Trimming cost V 5 bases and J 5 bases, with 22 bases left between them. CDR1 is DFQATT and CDR2 is SNEGSKA in the germline V gene (reference sequence). The CDR3 nucleotides are TGCAGTGCTTGCCCCGCTCTTGTAATCCTAGACAATGAGCAGTTCTTC. Its protein is CSACPALVILDNEQFF.

The chain links TRBV9 to TRBJ1-1; the D is unclear. CDR1 SGDLS and CDR2 YYNGEE come from the germline V gene. Trimming removed 0 bases from V and 4 bases from J, with 10 bases in between. CDR3 length: 14 residues. The CDR3 spells CASSVDGLGTEAFF. The CDR3 coding sequence is TGTGCCAGCAGCGTAGACGGATTGGGCACTGAAGCTTTCTTT.

Sample share makes this clonotype medium-sized (0.01 to 0.1%). CDR3 residues: CATSRDRESHEQFF. Here the CDR3 DNA reads TGTGCCACCAGCAGAGATCGGGAGAGCCATGAGCAGTTCTTC. The V gene is TRBV15, the J gene TRBJ2-1; D perhaps matches TRBD2 (6 bases). Looked up from germline, CDR1 is LNHNV and CDR2 is YYDKDF (reference sequence). This CDR3 is 14 amino acids long. Trimming cost V 0 bases and J 8 bases, with 11 bases left between them.

This clonotype was found many times. V usage is TRBV29-1 and J usage is TRBJ1-1; D remains ambiguous. The CDR3 covers 11 residues. V was clipped by 1 base and J by 5 bases, with 5 bases between them. Germline CDR1 and CDR2: SQVTM and ANQGSEA. CDR3 protein: CSVEGETEAFF. For the CDR3, the DNA is TGCAGCGTTGAAGGGGAGACTGAAGCTTTCTTT. The complete variable domain, with remaining parts taken from reference TRBV29-1 and TRBJ1-1, reads SAVISQKPSRDICQRGTSLTIQCQVDSQVTMMFWYRQQPGQSLTLIATANQGSEATYESGFVIDKFPISRPNLTFSTLTVSNMSPEDSSIYLCSVEGETEAFFGQGTRLTVV.

This clonotype was detected only a few times. The chain recombines TRBV5-8 with TRBJ2-2; 8 positions agree with TRBD1. V was pared by 4 bases and J by 5 bases, with 4 bases of the junction left unmatched. This CDR3 has 14 amino acids. Germline assignment: CDR1 SGHTS and CDR2 YDEGEE. The CDR3 coding sequence is TGTGCCAGCAGCGCCCGGACAGGGACCGGGGAGCTGTTTTTT. Amino acid sequence: CASSARTGTGELFF.

CDR3 amino acids: CASSQDVGQGGYTF. CDR3 nucleotides: TGTGCCAGCAGCCAAGACGTAGGACAAGGAGGCTACACCTTC. The chain couples TRBV3-1 to TRBJ1-2; D may be TRBD1 (5 bases). Germline-derived CDR1 and CDR2 are LGHDT and YNNKEL (reference sequence). V dropped 0 bases and J dropped 8 bases, with 13 bases sitting between them. The CDR3 extends over 14 amino acids.

This clonotype was counted between two and nine times. The chain employs TRBV7-2 and TRBJ2-7; perhaps TRBD1 as D (7 bases). V lost 7 bases and J 4 bases, leaving 20 bases between the germline ends. From germline, CDR1 is SGHTA and CDR2 FQGNSA. This CDR3 has 15 residues. The CDR3 loop reads CASTLGWTGGYEQYF. CDR3 DNA sequence: TGTGCCAGCACCCTAGGGTGGACAGGAGGGTACGAGCAGTACTTC.

This clonotype has only a few counts. The chain joins TRBV5-1 to TRBJ2-7, with D tentatively TRBD1 or TRBD2 (6 bases each). The germline CDR1 and CDR2 sequences are SGHRS and YFSETQ. CDR3 length: 17 residues. V lost 0 bases and J lost 2, with 18 bases in between. CDR3 DNA: TGCGCCAGCAGCTTGGCGGGAGTGACAGGCCCGACCTACGAGCAGTACTTC. This translates into CASSLAGVTGPTYEQYF.

This rearrangement joins TRBV10-3 to TRBJ2-7, with unresolved D. CDR1 and CDR2 from the germline V gene are ENHRY and SYGVKD. The V end lost 4 bases, the J end lost 0 bases, and 7 bases lay between the germline ends. The CDR3 consists of 13 residues. The CDR3 here is CAISAPFSYEQYF. DNA for the CDR3: TGTGCCATCAGTGCTCCGTTCTCCTACGAGCAGTACTTC.